The table lists the clone carrying this T cell receptor (beta chain) with a few counts. Unique molecular identifiers were incorporated when the TCRbeta library was constructed. TCRdb recomputed calls from the PCR reads with MiXCR, one row per CDR3 protein. The sample lists around 800,000 distinct CDR3 sequences; 16% were seen once. The CDR3 consists of 15 residues. The germline gives CDR1 SGDLS, CDR2 YYNGEE. Unmatched junction bases numbered 6, after V lost 0 bases and J lost 3 bases. The sample comes from a study of T-cell reconstitution after alpha-beta-depleted transplantation in children. The chain has TRBV9 and TRBJ2-7, with 7 bases aligning to TRBD2. The clonotype comes from a male patient between 10 and 17 years old who had a stem cell transplant for acute lymphoblastic leukemia, so the T cells may come from the graft donor. This material consisted of PBMCs, mostly from graft donor cells, taken 360 days after TCRalphabeta/CD19-depleted stem cell transplant. CDR3 nucleotides: TGTGCCAGCAGCGTAGATGGCGGGGGATACTACGAGCAGTACTTC. Translation: CASSVDGGGYYEQYF.